This TCR beta chain was identified during a study of cytomegalovirus exposure and HLA in healthy donors. With respect to this clone: The antigen remains undetermined.

Primers: 60 Vbeta forward and 13 Jbeta reverse. The protocol was immunoSEQ multiplex PCR, while the TCRdb copy is restricted to in-frame clones and leaves out a portion. The sample carries some 71,000 clones, around four fifths recorded once. The CDR3 has 15 residues. The germline V gene has CDR1 SNHLY and CDR2 FYNNEI. Trimming pared 4 bases from V and 3 bases from J, leaving 14 bases between. Overall study results and limits: TCR beta sequences numbering 15,000 to 20,000 were associated with HLA alleles at 0.05 false discovery rate in a later analysis. Prior analysis indicated that the majority of TCR beta V segments exhibited productivity approximately 87% or approximately 30% of the time.

Source material: PBMCs. The chain has TRBV2 and TRBJ2-3; D might be TRBD1 (5 bases). This clonotype was sampled from a woman younger than 45 in good health and CMV-seropositive. The CDR3 nucleotides read TGTGCCAGCAGTGTTCAGGCCCAGGGAACAGATACGCAGTATTTT. Its protein is CASSVQAQGTDTQYF.